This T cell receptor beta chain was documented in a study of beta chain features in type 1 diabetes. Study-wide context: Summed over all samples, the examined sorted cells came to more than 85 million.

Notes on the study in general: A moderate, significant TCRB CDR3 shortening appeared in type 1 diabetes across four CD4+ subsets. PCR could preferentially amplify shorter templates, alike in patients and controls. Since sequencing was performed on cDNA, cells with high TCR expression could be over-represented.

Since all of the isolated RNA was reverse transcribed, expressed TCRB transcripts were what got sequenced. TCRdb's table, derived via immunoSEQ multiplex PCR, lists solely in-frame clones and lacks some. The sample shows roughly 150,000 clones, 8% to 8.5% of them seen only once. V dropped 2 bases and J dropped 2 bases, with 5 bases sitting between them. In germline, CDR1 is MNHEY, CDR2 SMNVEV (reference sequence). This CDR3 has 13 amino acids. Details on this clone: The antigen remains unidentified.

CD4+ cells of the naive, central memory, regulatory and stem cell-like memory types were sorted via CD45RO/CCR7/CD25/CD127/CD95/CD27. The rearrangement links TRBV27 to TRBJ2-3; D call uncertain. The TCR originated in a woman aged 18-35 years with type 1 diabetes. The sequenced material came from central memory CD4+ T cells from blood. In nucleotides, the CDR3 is TGTGCCAGCAGTTTAATGGCCACAGATACGCAGTATTTT. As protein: CASSLMATDTQYF.